The 4 T cell receptor beta chains below were found in one sample sequenced in a study of siplizumab effects on memory and regulatory T cells. Assay used: immunoSEQ multiplex PCR; TCRdb lists only in-frame clones, some missing. The sample consists of about 99,000 clones, 93% of them appearing once. The sample was Tregs sorted from blood. Source of these receptors: a human donor in good health.

V and J are TRBV5-1 and TRBJ2-1; 10 nucleotides agree with TRBD2. The germline V gene encodes CDR1 SGHRS and CDR2 YFSETQ. CDR3 length equals 16 residues. V shed 4 bases and J 5 bases; nucleotides not matched to a gene: 9. CDR3 protein: CASSPGPLAGDNEQFF. CDR3 sequence (DNA): TGCGCCAGCAGCCCCGGACCCCTAGCGGGAGACAATGAGCAGTTCTTC.

The V gene is TRBV30, the J gene TRBJ2-1, with D perhaps TRBD1 (5 bases). V was cut by 7 bases and J by 7 bases, with 23 bases left in between. The CDR3 runs 15 residues. Germline V gene sequence: CDR1 GTSNPN, CDR2 SVGIG (reference sequence). The CDR3 region is CASSMERGKKNEQFF. CDR3 nucleotides: TGTGCCTCTTCTATGGAAAGGGGAAAGAAGAATGAGCAGTTCTTC.

DNA of the CDR3: TGTGCCAGCAGGCCCACCGCCGGTCAGGAGACCCAGTACTTC. Its protein is CASRPTAGQETQYF. The rearrangement joins TRBV11-3 to TRBJ2-5; unclear D gene. Germline assignment: CDR1 SGHNT and CDR2 YENEEA. This CDR3 has 14 amino acids. Trimming removed 6 bases at V and 5 bases at J, with 16 bases between. Combining the CDR3 with reference TRBV11-3 and TRBJ2-5 gives the whole variable domain EAGVVQSPRYKIIEKKQPVAFWCNPISGHNTLYWYLQNLGQGPELLIRYENEEAVDDSQLPKDRFSAERLKGVDSTLKIQPAELGDSAVYLCASRPTAGQETQYFGPGTRLLVL.

The chain carries TRBV5-1 and TRBJ2-5; D not certain. The CDR3 covers 13 residues. In germline, CDR1 is SGHRS, CDR2 YFSETQ. Trimming cost V 0 bases and J 2 bases, with 5 bases left between them. The CDR3 loop reads CASSLGVQETQYF. In DNA form, the CDR3 reads TGCGCCAGCAGCTTGGGGGTACAAGAGACCCAGTACTTC.